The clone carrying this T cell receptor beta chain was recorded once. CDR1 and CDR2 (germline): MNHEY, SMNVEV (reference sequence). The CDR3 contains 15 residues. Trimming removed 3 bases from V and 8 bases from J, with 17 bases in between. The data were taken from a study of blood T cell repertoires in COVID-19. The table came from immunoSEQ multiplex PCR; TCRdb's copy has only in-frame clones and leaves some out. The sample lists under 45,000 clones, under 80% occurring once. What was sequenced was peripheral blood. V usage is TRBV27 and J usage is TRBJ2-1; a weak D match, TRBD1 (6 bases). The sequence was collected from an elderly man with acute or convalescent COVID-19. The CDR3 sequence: CASSFNGGAWDEQFF. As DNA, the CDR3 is TGTGCCAGCAGTTTTAATGGGGGCGCCTGGGATGAGCAGTTCTTC.